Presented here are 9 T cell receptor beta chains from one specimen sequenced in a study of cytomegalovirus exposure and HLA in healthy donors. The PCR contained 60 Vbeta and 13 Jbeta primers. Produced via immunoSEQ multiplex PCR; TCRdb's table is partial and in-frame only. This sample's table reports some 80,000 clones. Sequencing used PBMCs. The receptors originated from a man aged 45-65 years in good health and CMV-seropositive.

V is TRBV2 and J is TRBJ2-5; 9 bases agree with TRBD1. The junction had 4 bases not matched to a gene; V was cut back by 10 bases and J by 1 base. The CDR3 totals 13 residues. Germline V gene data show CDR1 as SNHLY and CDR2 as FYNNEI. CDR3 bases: TGTGCCACCAAGACAGGGGGCCAAGAGACCCAGTACTTC. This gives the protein CATKTGGQETQYF. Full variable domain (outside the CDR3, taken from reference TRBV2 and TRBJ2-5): EPEVTQTPSHQVTQMGQEVILRCVPISNHLYFYWYRQILGQKVEFLVSFYNNEISEKSEIFDDQFSVERPDGSNFTLKIRSTKLEDSAMYFCATKTGGQETQYFGPGTRLLVL.

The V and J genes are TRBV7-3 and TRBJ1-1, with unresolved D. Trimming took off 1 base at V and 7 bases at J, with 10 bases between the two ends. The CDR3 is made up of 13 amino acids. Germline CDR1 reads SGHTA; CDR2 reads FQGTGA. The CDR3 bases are TGTGCCAGCAGCTTAATTGGAGGGTTTGAAGCTTTCTTT. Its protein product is CASSLIGGFEAFF.

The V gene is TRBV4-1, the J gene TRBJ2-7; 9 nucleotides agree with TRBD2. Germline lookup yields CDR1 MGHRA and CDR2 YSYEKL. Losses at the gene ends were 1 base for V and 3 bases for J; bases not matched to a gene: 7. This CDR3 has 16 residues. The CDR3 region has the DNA TGCGCCAGCAGCCAAGGTAGGGCTAGCGGGGTCTACGAGCAGTACTTC. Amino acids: CASSQGRASGVYEQYF.

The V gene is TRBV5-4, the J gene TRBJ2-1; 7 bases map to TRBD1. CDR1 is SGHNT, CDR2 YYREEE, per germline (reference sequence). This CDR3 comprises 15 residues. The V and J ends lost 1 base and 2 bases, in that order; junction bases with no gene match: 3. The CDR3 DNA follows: TGTGCCAGCAGCTTGACAGGGGCGGCCTACAATGAGCAGTTCTTC. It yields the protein CASSLTGAAYNEQFF.

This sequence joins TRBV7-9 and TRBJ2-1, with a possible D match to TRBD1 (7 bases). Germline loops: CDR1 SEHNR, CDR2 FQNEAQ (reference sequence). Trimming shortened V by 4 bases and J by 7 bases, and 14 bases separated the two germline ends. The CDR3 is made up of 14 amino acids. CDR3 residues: CASSSSTGRNEQFF. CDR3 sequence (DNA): TGTGCCAGCAGCTCGTCGACAGGGAGGAATGAGCAGTTCTTC.

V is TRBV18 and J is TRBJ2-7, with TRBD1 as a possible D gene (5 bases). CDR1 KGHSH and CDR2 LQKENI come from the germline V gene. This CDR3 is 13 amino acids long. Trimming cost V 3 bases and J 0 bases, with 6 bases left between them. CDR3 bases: TGTGCCAGCTCACCCGACAGCTCCTACGAGCAGTACGTC. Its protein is CASSPDSSYEQYV.

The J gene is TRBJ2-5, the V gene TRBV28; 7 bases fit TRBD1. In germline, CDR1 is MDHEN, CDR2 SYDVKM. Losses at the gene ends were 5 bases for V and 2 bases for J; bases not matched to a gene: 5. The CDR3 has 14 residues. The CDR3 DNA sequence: TGTGCCAGCAGTGCCCTGACAGGGCAAGAGACCCAGTACTTC. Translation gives CASSALTGQETQYF.

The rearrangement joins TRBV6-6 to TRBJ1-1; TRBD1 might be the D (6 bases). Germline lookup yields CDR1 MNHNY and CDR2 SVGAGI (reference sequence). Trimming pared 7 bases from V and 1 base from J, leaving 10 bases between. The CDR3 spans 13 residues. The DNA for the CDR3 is TGTGCCAGCACTATGACAGGGAACACTGAAGCTTTCTTT. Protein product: CASTMTGNTEAFF.

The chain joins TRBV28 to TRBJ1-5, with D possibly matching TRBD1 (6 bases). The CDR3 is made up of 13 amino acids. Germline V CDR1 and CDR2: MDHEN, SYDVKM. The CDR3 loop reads CVIRGGANQPQHF. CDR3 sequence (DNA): TGTGTCATTAGGGGGGGGGCTAATCAGCCCCAGCATTTT. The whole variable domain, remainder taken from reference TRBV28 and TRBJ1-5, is DVKVTQSSRYLVKRTGEKVFLECVQDMDHENMFWYRQDPGLGLRLIYFSYDVKMKEKGDIPEGYSVSREKKERFSLILESASTNQTSMYLCVIRGGANQPQHFGDGTRLSIL.